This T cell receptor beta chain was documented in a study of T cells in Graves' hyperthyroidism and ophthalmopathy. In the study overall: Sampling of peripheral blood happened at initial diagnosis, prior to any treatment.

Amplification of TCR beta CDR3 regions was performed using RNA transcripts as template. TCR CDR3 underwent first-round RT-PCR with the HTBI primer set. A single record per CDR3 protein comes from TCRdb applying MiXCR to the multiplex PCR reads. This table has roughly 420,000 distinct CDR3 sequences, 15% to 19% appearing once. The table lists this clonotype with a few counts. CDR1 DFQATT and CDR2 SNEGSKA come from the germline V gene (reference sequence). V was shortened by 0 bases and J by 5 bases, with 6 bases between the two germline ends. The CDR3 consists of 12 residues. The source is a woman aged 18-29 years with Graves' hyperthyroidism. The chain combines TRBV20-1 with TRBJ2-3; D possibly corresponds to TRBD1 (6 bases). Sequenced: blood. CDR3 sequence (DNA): TGCAGTGCTAGAGAGGACAGAGATACGCAGTATTTT. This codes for CSAREDRDTQYF.